This T cell receptor beta chain originates from a study of blood T cell repertoires in COVID-19. Across the whole study: Sites across the United States, Italy and Spain contributed samples from acute and convalescent COVID-19.

The assay was immunoSEQ multiplex PCR, and TCRdb's table has in-frame clones only and misses some. The sample has 120,000 to 150,000 clones, about 88% seen once. Sequences were obtained from peripheral blood. The sequence derives from a human donor with acute or convalescent COVID-19. The donor label of this sample is uncertain.

The CDR3 region is CASSRIGAGVTGELFF. The CDR3, as DNA: TGTGCCAGCAGCCGAATCGGAGCGGGGGTCACCGGGGAGCTGTTTTTT. The chain joins TRBV7-3 to TRBJ1-3; TRBD2 agrees at 8 bases. The DNA end favors TRBJ2-2, so the J call may be wrong. The germline CDR1 and CDR2 sequences are SGHTA and FQGTGA. CDR3 size: 16 residues.